The entry below gives a single T cell receptor beta chain sequence along with its context. Its antigen is currently unknown. Compared with germline, one end of the junction differs, possibly owing to a read error. The CDR3 runs 18 residues. Germline V lookup: CDR1 ENHRY, CDR2 SYGVKD. The data stem from a study of CD8 T cells in ankylosing spondylitis. TCR beta libraries were made by quantitative 5'-RACE with molecular barcodes. In TCRdb, the 5' RACE reads were re-called with MiXCR into one record per CDR3 protein. The repertoire holds more than 600,000 distinct CDR3 sequences, with under 20% as singletons. Findings and caveats of the study: Researchers report that disease-linked clones proved CD8+ and relatively rare in peripheral blood. One TCR beta motif, made up of 7 or 8 highly homologous variants, appeared characteristic of ankylosing spondylitis blood. Researchers reportedly found disease-linked clones significantly enriched in matched ankylosing spondylitis synovial fluid. Reports of some motif variants in reactive arthritis synovial fluid and blood predate this one.

The source material was blood, either unsorted or a sorted T cell fraction (not recorded which). The V call is TRBV10-3, the J call TRBJ2-3; 12 nucleotides match TRBD1. The receptor was isolated from a male donor with ankylosing spondylitis. DNA for the CDR3: TGTGCCTTCAGTTTAAGGGACAGGGGGCGACTTAGCACAGATACGCAGTATTTT. Protein product: CAFSLRDRGRLSTDTQYF.